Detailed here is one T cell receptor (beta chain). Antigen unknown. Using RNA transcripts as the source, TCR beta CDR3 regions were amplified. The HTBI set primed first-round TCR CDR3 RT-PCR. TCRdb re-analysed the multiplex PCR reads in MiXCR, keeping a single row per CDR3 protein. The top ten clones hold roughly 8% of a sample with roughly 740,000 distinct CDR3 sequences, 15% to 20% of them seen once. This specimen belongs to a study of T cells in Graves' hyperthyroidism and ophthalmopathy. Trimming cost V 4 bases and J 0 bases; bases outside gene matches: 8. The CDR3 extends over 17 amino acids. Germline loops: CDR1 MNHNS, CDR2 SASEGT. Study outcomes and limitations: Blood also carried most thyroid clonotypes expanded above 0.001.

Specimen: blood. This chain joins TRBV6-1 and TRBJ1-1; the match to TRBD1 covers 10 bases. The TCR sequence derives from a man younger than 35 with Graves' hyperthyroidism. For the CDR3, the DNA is TGTGCCAGCAGTGGCAGACAGGGGGCAACTGTGAACACTGAAGCTTTCTTT. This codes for CASSGRQGATVNTEAFF.